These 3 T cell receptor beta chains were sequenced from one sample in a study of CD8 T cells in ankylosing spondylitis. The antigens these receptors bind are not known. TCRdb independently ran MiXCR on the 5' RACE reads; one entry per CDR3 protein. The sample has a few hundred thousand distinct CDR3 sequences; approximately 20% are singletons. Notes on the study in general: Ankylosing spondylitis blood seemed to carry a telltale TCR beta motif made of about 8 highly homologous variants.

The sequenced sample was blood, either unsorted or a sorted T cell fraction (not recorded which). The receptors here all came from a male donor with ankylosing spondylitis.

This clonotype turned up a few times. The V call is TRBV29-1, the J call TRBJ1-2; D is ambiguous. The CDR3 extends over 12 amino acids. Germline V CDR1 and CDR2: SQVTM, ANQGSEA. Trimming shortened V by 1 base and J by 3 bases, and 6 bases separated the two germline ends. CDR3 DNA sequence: TGCAGCGTTGAAGGGATTCACTATGGCTACACCTTC. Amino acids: CSVEGIHYGYTF.

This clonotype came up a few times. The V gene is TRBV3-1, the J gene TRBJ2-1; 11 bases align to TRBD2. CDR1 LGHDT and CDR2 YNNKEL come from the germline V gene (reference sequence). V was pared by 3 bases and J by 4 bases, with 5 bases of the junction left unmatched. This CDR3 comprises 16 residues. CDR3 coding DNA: TGTGCCAGCAGCCATTTAGCGGGAGGGCCTTACAATGAGCAGTTCTTC. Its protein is CASSHLAGGPYNEQFF.

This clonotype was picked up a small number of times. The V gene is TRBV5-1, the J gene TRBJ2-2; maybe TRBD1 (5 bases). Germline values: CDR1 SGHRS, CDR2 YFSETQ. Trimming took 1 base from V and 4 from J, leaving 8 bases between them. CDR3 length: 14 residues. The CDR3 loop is CASSLPGLTGELFF. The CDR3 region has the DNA TGCGCCAGCAGCTTGCCAGGGCTCACCGGGGAGCTGTTTTTT.